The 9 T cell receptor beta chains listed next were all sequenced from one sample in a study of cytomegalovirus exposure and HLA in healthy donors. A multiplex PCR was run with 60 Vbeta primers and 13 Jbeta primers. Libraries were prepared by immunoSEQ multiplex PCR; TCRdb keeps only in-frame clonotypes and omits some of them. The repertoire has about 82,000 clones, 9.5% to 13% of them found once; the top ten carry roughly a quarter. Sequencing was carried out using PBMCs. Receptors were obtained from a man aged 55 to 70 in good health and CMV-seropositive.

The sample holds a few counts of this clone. The CDR3: CASSLGQYNEQFF. CDR3 coding DNA: TGTGCCAGCAGCTTGGGCCAGTACAATGAGCAGTTCTTC. V usage is TRBV7-9 and J usage is TRBJ2-1; D unclear. V was cut by 3 bases and J by 4 bases, with 7 bases left in between. There are 13 residues in the CDR3. Germline V gene lookup returns CDR1 SEHNR and CDR2 FQNEAQ (reference sequence).

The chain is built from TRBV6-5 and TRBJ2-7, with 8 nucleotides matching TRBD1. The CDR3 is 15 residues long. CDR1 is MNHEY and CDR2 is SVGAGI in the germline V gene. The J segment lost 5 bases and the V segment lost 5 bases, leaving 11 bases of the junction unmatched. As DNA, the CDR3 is TGTGCCAGCAGTAGTATTAGGACAGGGTTAGACGAGCAGTACGTC. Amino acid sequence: CASSSIRTGLDEQYV.

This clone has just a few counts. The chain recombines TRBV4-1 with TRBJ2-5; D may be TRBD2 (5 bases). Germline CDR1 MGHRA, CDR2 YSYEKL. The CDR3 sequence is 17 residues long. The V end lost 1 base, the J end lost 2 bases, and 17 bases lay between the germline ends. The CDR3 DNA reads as TGCGCCAGCAGCCAAGGATTTGTGCCGGCGGGTCAAGAGACCCAGTACTTC. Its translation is CASSQGFVPAGQETQYF.

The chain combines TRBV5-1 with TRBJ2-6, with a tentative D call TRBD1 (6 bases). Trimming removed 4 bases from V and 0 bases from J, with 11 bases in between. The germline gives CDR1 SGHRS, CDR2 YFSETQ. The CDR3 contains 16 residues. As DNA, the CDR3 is TGCGCCAGCAGCCCACTAGGGGGCTCTGGGGCCAACGTCCTGACTTTC. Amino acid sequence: CASSPLGGSGANVLTF.

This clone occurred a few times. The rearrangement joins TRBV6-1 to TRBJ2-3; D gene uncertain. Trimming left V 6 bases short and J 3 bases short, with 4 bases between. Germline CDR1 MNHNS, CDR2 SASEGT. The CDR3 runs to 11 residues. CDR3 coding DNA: TGTGCCAGCAGCCGGACAGATACGCAGTATTTT. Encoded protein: CASSRTDTQYF.

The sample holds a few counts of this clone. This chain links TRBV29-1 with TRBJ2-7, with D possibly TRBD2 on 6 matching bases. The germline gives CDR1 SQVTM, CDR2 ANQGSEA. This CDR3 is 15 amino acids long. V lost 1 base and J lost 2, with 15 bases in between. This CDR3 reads CSVEVALANPYEQYF. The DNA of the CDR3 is TGCAGCGTTGAAGTCGCACTAGCCAACCCCTACGAGCAGTACTTC.

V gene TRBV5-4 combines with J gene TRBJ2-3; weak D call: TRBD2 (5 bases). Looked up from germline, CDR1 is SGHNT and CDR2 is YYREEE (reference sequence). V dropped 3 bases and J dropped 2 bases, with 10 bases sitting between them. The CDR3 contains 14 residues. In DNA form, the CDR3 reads TGTGCCAGCAGCTCCCAGCGGACCACAGATACGCAGTATTTT. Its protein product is CASSSQRTTDTQYF.

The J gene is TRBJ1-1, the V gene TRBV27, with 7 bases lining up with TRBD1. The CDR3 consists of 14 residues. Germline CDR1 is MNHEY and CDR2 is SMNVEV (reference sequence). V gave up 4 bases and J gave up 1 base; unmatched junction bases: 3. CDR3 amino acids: CASSYNRGNTEAFF. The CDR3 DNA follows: TGTGCCAGCAGTTATAACAGGGGGAACACTGAAGCTTTCTTT.

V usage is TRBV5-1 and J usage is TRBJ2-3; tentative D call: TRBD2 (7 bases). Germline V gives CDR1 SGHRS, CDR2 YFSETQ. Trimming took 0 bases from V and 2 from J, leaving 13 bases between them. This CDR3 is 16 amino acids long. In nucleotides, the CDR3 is TGCGCCAGCAGCTTGGAAGGGGGAGGGACCACAGATACGCAGTATTTT. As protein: CASSLEGGGTTDTQYF.